Below, 19 T cell receptor beta chains from the same sample are listed, as sequenced in a study of blood T cell repertoires in COVID-19. The protocol was immunoSEQ multiplex PCR, while the TCRdb copy is restricted to in-frame clones and leaves out a portion. The profile shows some 260,000 clones, around 86% of them singletons. Sequenced sample: PBMCs or T cells enriched from blood (not recorded which). These TCRs come from a man aged 35 to 55 who had recovered from COVID-19.

The chain employs TRBV4-1 and TRBJ2-1; 9 nucleotides align to TRBD1. Germline CDR1 MGHRA, CDR2 YSYEKL. The CDR3 is 16 residues long. Germline trimming cut 4 bases from V and 8 bases from J; bases unmatched to any gene: 12. In nucleotides, the CDR3 is TGCGCCAGCAGCCCCCGGGGGACAGGGACCAGGCATGAGCAGTTCTTC. The encoded protein is CASSPRGTGTRHEQFF.

The chain joins TRBV5-1 to TRBJ2-2; TRBD1 aligns across 8 bases. With 4 bases clipped from V and 1 base from J, the junction kept 6 bases outside the gene matches. The CDR3 is 16 amino acids. CDR1 is SGHRS, CDR2 YFSETQ, per germline. The CDR3 bases are TGCGCCAGCAGCCCTCAGGGGGCGGGGAACACCGGGGAGCTGTTTTTT. It translates to CASSPQGAGNTGELFF.

The chain employs TRBV9 and TRBJ2-1, with 7 bases lining up with TRBD1. There are 15 residues in the CDR3. CDR1 and CDR2 (germline): SGDLS, YYNGEE. Unmatched junction bases numbered 3, after V lost 3 bases and J lost 0 bases. The CDR3 loop is CASSATGHSYNEQFF. Written as DNA, the CDR3 is TGTGCCAGCAGCGCGACAGGGCACTCCTACAATGAGCAGTTCTTC.

J is TRBJ2-5 and V is TRBV19; 12 nucleotides align to TRBD2. Looked up from germline, CDR1 is LNHDA and CDR2 is SQIVND (reference sequence). The CDR3 sequence is 17 residues long. The J segment lost 4 bases and the V segment lost 2 bases, leaving 8 bases of the junction unmatched. In DNA form, the CDR3 reads TGTGCCAGTAGTATAACGCCTAGCGGGAGGGCCATAGAGACCCAGTACTTC. This codes for CASSITPSGRAIETQYF.

This clone was counted between two and nine times. The chain couples TRBV6-4 to TRBJ2-2, with unresolved D. The length of the CDR3 is 15 residues. Trimming stripped 0 bases from V and 4 bases from J, with 9 bases between. Looked up from germline, CDR1 is MRHNA and CDR2 is SNTAGT. CDR3 coding DNA: TGTGCCAGCAGTGACTCAAGTAGCCCCACCGGGGAGCTGTTTTTT. Translation: CASSDSSSPTGELFF.

Worth noting for this clone: Other DNA sequences in this specimen translate into the identical CDR3. The CDR3 region is CASSSGTSGYEQYF. CDR3 DNA sequence: TGCGCCAGCAGCTCCGGGACTAGCGGCTACGAGCAGTACTTC. The chain joins TRBV5-1 to TRBJ2-7; 11 bases fit TRBD2. The germline CDR1 and CDR2 sequences are SGHRS and YFSETQ. The length of the CDR3 is 14 residues. Losses at the gene ends were 3 bases for V and 3 bases for J; bases not matched to a gene: 2. Full variable domain (rest looked up from reference TRBV5-1 and TRBJ2-7): KAGVTQTPRYLIKTRGQQVTLSCSPISGHRSVSWYQQTPGQGLQFLFEYFSETQRNKGNFPGRFSGRQFSNSRSEMNVSTLELGDSALYLCASSSGTSGYEQYFGPGTRLTVT.

This chain links TRBV27 with TRBJ2-5; 9 bases fit TRBD1. Germline CDR1 MNHEY, CDR2 SMNVEV (reference sequence). V lost 0 bases, J lost 6 bases, and 8 bases stayed unmatched. This CDR3 has 16 amino acids. The CDR3 sequence is CASSLSPGQGFQTQYF. CDR3 coding DNA: TGTGCCAGCAGTTTATCTCCCGGACAGGGGTTCCAGACCCAGTACTTC.

Details on this clone: Other nucleotide sequences in the sample specify the same CDR3. The V gene is TRBV7-9, the J gene TRBJ2-1, with D perhaps TRBD2 (5 bases). The germline V and J ends were trimmed by 2 bases and 9 bases, with 5 bases remaining between them. From germline, CDR1 is SEHNR and CDR2 FQNEAQ (reference sequence). The CDR3 is 11 amino acids. The CDR3 region is CASSLSGEQFF. In DNA, the CDR3 is TGTGCCAGCAGCTTAAGCGGTGAGCAGTTCTTC. The entire variable domain, with the rest obtained from reference TRBV7-9 and TRBJ2-1, is as follows: DTGVSQNPRHKITKRGQNVTFRCDPISEHNRLYWYRQTLGQGPEFLTYFQNEAQLEKSRLLSDRFSAERPKGSFSTLEIQRTEQGDSAMYLCASSLSGEQFFGPGTRLTVL.

V and J are TRBV27 and TRBJ2-5, with 10 bases lining up with TRBD2. Per germline, CDR1 MNHEY and CDR2 SMNVEV (reference sequence). With V trimmed by 5 bases and J by 2 bases, 5 bases remained unmatched. This CDR3 has 15 amino acids. The CDR3 sequence: CASSTLAGKQETQYF. The CDR3 DNA reads as TGTGCCAGCAGTACACTAGCGGGGAAACAAGAGACCCAGTACTTC.

This clone came up a few times. V gene TRBV2 combines with J gene TRBJ1-4, with D tentatively TRBD1 (5 bases). CDR1 is SNHLY, CDR2 FYNNEI, per germline. V was trimmed by 5 bases and J by 3 bases, leaving 10 bases between them. The CDR3 is 14 residues long. CDR3 nucleotide sequence: TGTGCCAGCAGTATACAGGCTTCTAATGAAAAACTGTTTTTT. Its translation is CASSIQASNEKLFF.

The V and J genes are TRBV2 and TRBJ1-5; D is unclear. Germline V lookup: CDR1 SNHLY, CDR2 FYNNEI. CDR3 length: 14 amino acids. V lost 6 bases and J lost 0, with 9 bases in between. The CDR3 reads CASRVAHSNQPQHF. The CDR3 region has the DNA TGTGCCAGCAGGGTGGCTCATAGCAATCAGCCCCAGCATTTT.

The table lists this clone with a few counts. CDR3 DNA: TGTGCCAGCAGCCGCGGACACTCGGAAGGCACAGATACGCAGTATTTT. This sequence encodes CASSRGHSEGTDTQYF. This chain joins TRBV3-1 (or the pseudogene TRBV3-2) and TRBJ2-3; weak D call: TRBD1 (5 bases). The CDR3 totals 16 residues. From germline, CDR1 is LGHDT and CDR2 YNNKEL (reference sequence). V was cut by 4 bases and J by 1 base, with 15 bases left in between.

The chain is built from TRBV28 and TRBJ1-2, with a possible D match to TRBD1 (5 bases). Trimming took off 4 bases at V and 4 bases at J, with 13 bases between the two ends. CDR3 size: 14 residues. Germline V lookup: CDR1 MDHEN, CDR2 SYDVKM. CDR3 in DNA: TGTGCCAGCAGTTCCCCGGGACTGATCTATGGCTACACCTTC. As protein: CASSSPGLIYGYTF.

The V call is TRBV5-1, the J call TRBJ1-1, with D possibly being TRBD1 (6 bases). The V and J ends lost 4 bases and 10 bases respectively, with 23 bases between them. The CDR3 consists of 15 residues. The germline CDR1 and CDR2 sequences are SGHRS and YFSETQ. CDR3 in amino acids: CASSLNRDTPQGAFF. The CDR3 nucleotides are TGCGCCAGCAGCCTAAACCGGGACACCCCCCAGGGAGCTTTCTTT.

J is TRBJ2-7 and V is TRBV2; 9 bases map to TRBD2. V lost 4 bases and J lost 5; bases outside the gene matches: 0. CDR1 SNHLY and CDR2 FYNNEI come from the germline V gene. The CDR3 extends over 12 amino acids. CDR3 protein: CASSGTSDEQYF. The CDR3 coding sequence is TGTGCCAGCAGTGGGACTAGCGACGAGCAGTACTTC.

The CDR3 DNA follows: TGTGCCAGCAGCACAAAACAGCAGCAAAACACCGGGGAGCTGTTTTTT. Its translation is CASSTKQQQNTGELFF. The chain combines TRBV9 with TRBJ2-2; D gene ambiguous. The V end lost 4 bases, the J end lost 2 bases, and 15 bases lay between the germline ends. This CDR3 region has 16 residues. In germline, CDR1 is SGDLS, CDR2 YYNGEE.

The rearrangement uses TRBV10-3 and TRBJ2-1, with 8 bases identical to TRBD2. V trimming: 0 bases; J trimming: 6 bases; junction bases outside the gene matches: 4. Germline loops: CDR1 ENHRY, CDR2 SYGVKD. This CDR3 contains 15 residues. The chain's CDR3 is CAISESTGGPNEQFF. The CDR3 DNA reads TGTGCCATCAGTGAGTCGACGGGAGGGCCCAATGAGCAGTTCTTC.

The rearrangement joins TRBV5-5 to TRBJ1-1; 12 nucleotides align to TRBD1. CDR1 is SGHKS, CDR2 YYEKEE, per germline (reference sequence). The CDR3 is 19 amino acids. V shed 4 bases, J shed 1 base, and the junction held 14 bases outside the gene matches. CDR3 bases: TGTGCCAGCAGCCCTGGCACCGGGACAGGGGGCGATTGGAACACTGAAGCTTTCTTT. Translating it yields CASSPGTGTGGDWNTEAFF.

The V gene is TRBV10-1, the J gene TRBJ1-5; 7 nucleotides match TRBD1. J was trimmed by 0 bases and V by 1 base; bases with no gene match: 6. Germline assignment: CDR1 WNHNN and CDR2 SYGVQD (reference sequence). The CDR3 is 17 residues long. DNA for the CDR3: TGCGCCAGCAGTGAGTTCCCGACAGGGTGTAGCAATCAGCCCCAGCATTTT. Protein product: CASSEFPTGCSNQPQHF.